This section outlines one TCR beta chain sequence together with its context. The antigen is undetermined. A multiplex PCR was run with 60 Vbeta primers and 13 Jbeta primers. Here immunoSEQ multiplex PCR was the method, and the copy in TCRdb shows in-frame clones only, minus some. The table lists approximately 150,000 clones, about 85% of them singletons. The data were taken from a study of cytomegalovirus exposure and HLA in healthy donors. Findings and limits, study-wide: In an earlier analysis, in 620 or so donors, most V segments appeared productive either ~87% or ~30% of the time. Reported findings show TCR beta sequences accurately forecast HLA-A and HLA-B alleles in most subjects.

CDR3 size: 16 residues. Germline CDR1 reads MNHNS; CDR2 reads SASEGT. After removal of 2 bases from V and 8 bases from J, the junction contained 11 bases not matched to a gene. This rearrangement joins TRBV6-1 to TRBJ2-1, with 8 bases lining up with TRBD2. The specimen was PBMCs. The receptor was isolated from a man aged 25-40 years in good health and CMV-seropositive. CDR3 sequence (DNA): TGTGCCAGCAGTGAATATAGAAAGCGGGAGATCGATGAGCAGTTCTTC. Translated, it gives CASSEYRKREIDEQFF.